This T cell receptor beta chain was captured in a study of identical twins. Whole-study results and caveats: Cord blood's abundant beta clonotypes had fewer insertions, unlike memory repertoires.

TCRdb re-called the 5' RACE reads through MiXCR, storing one row per CDR3 protein. Of 500,000 to 650,000 distinct CDR3 sequences in the sample, around 7.5% were seen once. All of the donors were Caucasians in good health. A word on this clonotype: Its target is unknown.

Germline CDR1 and CDR2: SGHRS and YFSETQ. The CDR3 is 15 residues long. V lost 3 bases, J lost 7 bases, and 17 bases lay in between. This sample was shared with a second study, whose subject was yellow fever vaccine responses in identical twins. As that study records: Reportedly, twins' vaccine T cell responses looked partly convergent and partly personalized.

What was sequenced was PBMCs. This clonotype was sampled from a woman between 18 and 30 years old in good health. J is TRBJ2-1 and V is TRBV5-1, with D perhaps given as TRBD1 or TRBD2 (5 bases each). As DNA, the CDR3 is TGCGCCAGCAGCTCGACCGGGACGGAAACTAATGAGCAGTTCTTC. Translation gives CASSSTGTETNEQFF.